Below are 23 T cell receptor beta chains sequenced from a single sample in a study of T cell changes during pregnancy in multiple sclerosis. Profiling relied on immunoSEQ multiplex PCR, and the TCRdb table lists in-frame clones only, not all of them. This sample has some 55,000 clones, with about 86% found just once. The specimen was peripheral blood from another person, used as feeder cells. Receptors were obtained from a human donor whose cells served as feeder cells for cultures in a pregnancy study.

This rearrangement joins TRBV6-5 to TRBJ2-1; the match to TRBD1 covers 10 bases. CDR1 and CDR2 from the germline V gene are MNHEY and SVGAGI. The CDR3 length is 15 residues. V gave up 7 bases and J gave up 4 bases; unmatched junction bases: 7. CDR3 sequence reads: CASKNGQGVYNEQFF. CDR3 in DNA: TGTGCCAGCAAGAACGGACAGGGGGTATACAATGAGCAGTTCTTC.

Comments on this clone: This specimen includes other DNA sequences encoding the same CDR3. The chain carries TRBV29-1 and TRBJ2-1; 10 positions agree with TRBD2. Per germline, CDR1 SQVTM and CDR2 ANQGSEA. V lost 4 bases, J lost 7 bases, and 4 bases stayed unmatched. CDR3 length: 13 residues. The CDR3 DNA reads as TGCAGCGTTGTAGGACTAGCGGAGAATGAGCAGTTCTTC. Protein product: CSVVGLAENEQFF.

The table lists this clone with a count of one. The V gene is TRBV9, the J gene TRBJ1-2, with a possible D match to TRBD1 (5 bases). V was shortened by 7 bases and J by 7 bases, with 14 bases between the two germline ends. This CDR3 is 12 amino acids long. CDR1 is SGDLS, CDR2 YYNGEE, per germline. The DNA for the CDR3 is TGTGCCAGCGGTGGGGGAGGAATTGGCTACACCTTC. It specifies CASGGGGIGYTF.

V usage is TRBV30 and J usage is TRBJ2-5; a possible D gene is TRBD2 (5 bases). Trimming removed 2 bases from V and 5 bases from J, with 9 bases in between. CDR1 is GTSNPN and CDR2 is SVGIG in the germline V gene (reference sequence). The CDR3 runs to 12 residues. The CDR3 sequence is CAWSPPGETQYF. The CDR3 DNA reads TGTGCCTGGAGTCCTCCGGGGGAGACCCAGTACTTC. The variable domain in full, completed from reference TRBV30 and TRBJ2-5, reads SQTIHQWPATLVQPVGSPLSLECTVEGTSNPNLYWYRQAAGRGLQLLFYSVGIGQISSEVPQNLSASRPQDRQFILSSKKLLLSDSGFYLCAWSPPGETQYFGPGTRLLVL.

The chain links TRBV5-8 to TRBJ1-5; D unclear. This CDR3 comprises 13 residues. Germline values: CDR1 SGHTS, CDR2 YDEGEE. V was clipped by 0 bases and J by 3 bases, with 4 bases between them. CDR3 loop: CASSLGINQPQHF. The CDR3, as DNA: TGTGCCAGCAGCTTGGGAATCAATCAGCCCCAGCATTTT.

CDR3 DNA sequence: TGTGCCAGCAGCTTAGAGGAGGCAGGGGTTTGGGATACGCAGTATTTT. It is translated as CASSLEEAGVWDTQYF. The chain recombines TRBV7-9 with TRBJ2-3; D is possibly TRBD1 (6 bases). Germline V gives CDR1 SEHNR, CDR2 FQNEAQ (reference sequence). The V gene lost 1 base and the J gene lost 6 bases, with 17 bases spanning the gap. The CDR3 has 16 amino acids. Full variable domain (outside the CDR3, taken from reference TRBV7-9 and TRBJ2-3): DTGVSQNPRHKITKRGQNVTFRCDPISEHNRLYWYRQTLGQGPEFLTYFQNEAQLEKSRLLSDRFSAERPKGSFSTLEIQRTEQGDSAMYLCASSLEEAGVWDTQYFGPGTRLTVL.

This sequence joins TRBV6-1 and TRBJ2-7; TRBD2 aligns across 9 bases. Losses at the gene ends were 4 bases for V and 2 bases for J; bases not matched to a gene: 6. The CDR3 covers 15 residues. Germline V CDR1 and CDR2: MNHNS, SASEGT. CDR3 DNA: TGTGCCAGCAGTGGGGGTTTAGCGGGAGCCTACGAGCAGTACTTC. Residues: CASSGGLAGAYEQYF.

Only a few counts were recorded for this clone. The chain uses TRBV18 and TRBJ1-1, with D possibly TRBD1 on 6 matching bases. Trimming shortened V by 1 base and J by 3 bases, and 15 bases separated the two germline ends. CDR1 and CDR2 from the germline V gene are KGHSH and LQKENI. The CDR3 contains 16 residues. The CDR3 region is CASSPHMTGRYTEAFF. CDR3 DNA: TGTGCCAGCTCACCACATATGACAGGCCGATACACTGAAGCTTTCTTT.

The J gene is TRBJ2-5, the V gene TRBV7-2; D uncertain. The V gene lost 1 base and the J gene lost 4 bases, with 4 bases spanning the gap. The germline gives CDR1 SGHTA, CDR2 FQGNSA. The CDR3 spans 12 residues. In DNA, the CDR3 is TGTGCCAGCAGCTTAGATGTAGAGACCCAGTACTTC. Amino acids: CASSLDVETQYF.

J is TRBJ2-1 and V is TRBV7-8; 7 bases line up with TRBD2. This CDR3 has 15 amino acids. Trimming cost V 4 bases and J 0 bases; bases outside gene matches: 3. The germline V gene has CDR1 SGHVS and CDR2 FQNEAQ. Here the CDR3 DNA reads TGTGCCAGCAGCTCCTCGGGGGGCTCCTACAATGAGCAGTTCTTC. Its translation is CASSSSGGSYNEQFF. The variable domain in full, completed from reference TRBV7-8 and TRBJ2-1, reads GAGVSQSPRYKVAKRGQDVALRCDPISGHVSLFWYQQALGQGPEFLTYFQNEAQLDKSGLPSDRFFAERPEGSVSTLKIQRTQQEDSAVYLCASSSSGGSYNEQFFGPGTRLTVL.

The gene calls are TRBV19 and TRBJ1-6, with D unclear. Germline V lookup: CDR1 LNHDA, CDR2 SQIVND (reference sequence). V lost 1 base to trimming and J lost 7 bases, with 8 bases between them. The CDR3 covers 14 residues. The CDR3 sequence: CASSIVGGNSPLHF. CDR3 nucleotides: TGTGCCAGTAGTATAGTGGGCGGGAATTCACCCCTCCACTTT. The whole variable domain, filled in from reference TRBV19 and TRBJ1-6, reads DGGITQSPKYLFRKEGQNVTLSCEQNLNHDAMYWYRQDPGQGLRLIYYSQIVNDFQKGDIAEGYSVSREKKESFPLTVTSAQKNPTAFYLCASSIVGGNSPLHFGNGTRLTVT.

This sequence joins TRBV20-1 and TRBJ2-1; TRBD2 matches 7 bases. This CDR3 has 11 residues. After removal of 6 bases from V and 16 bases from J, the junction contained 12 bases not matched to a gene. Germline V gene sequence: CDR1 DFQATT, CDR2 SNEGSKA (reference sequence). The CDR3: CSALGGTHAFF. For the CDR3, the DNA is TGCAGTGCCCTGGGGGGGACCCATGCTTTCTTC.

The chain recombines TRBV7-6 with TRBJ2-1; maybe TRBD2 (7 bases). The V gene's germline CDR1 is SGHVS and CDR2 FNYEAQ. The CDR3 extends over 16 amino acids. Trimming removed 1 base at V and 2 bases at J, with 12 bases between. The CDR3 protein is CASSLGGGGAYNEQFF. The CDR3 nucleotides are TGTGCCAGCAGCTTAGGTGGAGGGGGGGCCTACAATGAGCAGTTCTTC. The whole variable domain, remainder taken from reference TRBV7-6 and TRBJ2-1, is GAGVSQSPRYKVTKRGQDVALRCDPISGHVSLYWYRQALGQGPEFLTYFNYEAQQDKSGLPNDRFSAERPEGSISTLTIQRTEQRDSAMYRCASSLGGGGAYNEQFFGPGTRLTVL.

The chain is built from TRBV7-6 and TRBJ2-1; possible D gene TRBD2, 6 bases. V gave up 2 bases and J gave up 7 bases, with 12 bases separating them. CDR1 is SGHVS, CDR2 FNYEAQ, per germline. The CDR3 loop spans 14 amino acids. DNA of the CDR3: TGTGCCAGCAGCTTATTTGGAGGAGGGAATGAGCAGTTCTTC. This gives the protein CASSLFGGGNEQFF.

The chain uses TRBV28 and TRBJ1-1; the D is unclear. Germline V gives CDR1 MDHEN, CDR2 SYDVKM. CDR3 length: 14 amino acids. The V end lost 3 bases, the J end lost 2 bases, and 10 bases lay between the germline ends. The CDR3 here is CASSLEGPNTEAFF. The CDR3 bases are TGTGCCAGCAGTTTGGAGGGCCCCAACACTGAAGCTTTCTTT.

This chain connects TRBV14 to TRBJ1-3; unclear D gene. Per the germline V gene, CDR1 is SGHDN and CDR2 is FVKESK. The CDR3 consists of 12 residues. V shed 4 bases and J shed 8 bases, with 9 bases lying between them. CDR3 amino acids: CASSPDWDTIYF. CDR3 in DNA: TGTGCCAGCAGCCCGGACTGGGACACCATATATTTT.

The V gene is TRBV9, the J gene TRBJ2-1; tentatively, D is TRBD2 (7 bases). The CDR3 sequence is 17 residues long. The V end was cut by 4 bases, the J end by 9 bases, with 26 bases between. Germline assignment: CDR1 SGDLS and CDR2 YYNGEE. CDR3 DNA sequence: TGTGCCAGCAGCCCGCTCGCGGGGGCCGTTTTGTTGGGTGAGCAGTTCTTC. Amino acid sequence: CASSPLAGAVLLGEQFF.

The chain carries TRBV5-4 and TRBJ2-5, with 7 positions matching TRBD2. This CDR3 region has 15 residues. Trimming cost V 4 bases and J 4 bases; bases outside gene matches: 10. Per the germline V gene, CDR1 is SGHNT and CDR2 is YYREEE (reference sequence). CDR3 amino acids: CASSPSGVEGETQYF. The CDR3 nucleotides read TGTGCCAGCAGCCCAAGCGGGGTGGAGGGAGAGACCCAGTACTTC.

The CDR3 DNA sequence: TGTGCCAGCTCACCACCGTCAGGCGCCCAAGCCTACGAGCAGTACTTC. This sequence encodes CASSPPSGAQAYEQYF. The chain links TRBV18 to TRBJ2-7; D remains ambiguous. Germline-derived CDR1 and CDR2 are KGHSH and LQKENI. V gave up 0 bases and J gave up 2 bases, with 14 bases separating them. The length of the CDR3 is 16 residues.

This clone was recorded once. The rearrangement joins TRBV30 to TRBJ2-2; 7 positions agree with TRBD1. Germline lookup yields CDR1 GTSNPN and CDR2 SVGIG (reference sequence). Losses at the gene ends were 0 bases for V and 5 bases for J; bases not matched to a gene: 6. This CDR3 spans 15 amino acids. The CDR3: CAWSVPGGETGELFF. In DNA, the CDR3 is TGTGCCTGGAGTGTCCCAGGGGGAGAGACCGGGGAGCTGTTTTTT.

V and J are TRBV9 and TRBJ2-2; D possibly uses TRBD1 or TRBD2 (7 bases each). The CDR3 sequence is 16 residues long. Germline V gene data show CDR1 as SGDLS and CDR2 as YYNGEE. The germline V and J ends were trimmed by 4 bases and 2 bases, with 15 bases remaining between them. CDR3 protein: CASSPRGDSNTGELFF. As DNA, the CDR3 is TGTGCCAGCAGCCCACGGGGGGACAGTAACACCGGGGAGCTGTTTTTT.

CDR3 sequence: CASSYGGGRRDTEAFF. The DNA of the CDR3 is TGTGCCAGCAGTTACGGGGGGGGCCGGAGGGACACTGAAGCTTTCTTT. The genes are TRBV6-6 and TRBJ1-1; D perhaps matches TRBD1 (6 bases). CDR1 is MNHNY and CDR2 is SVGAGI in the germline V gene (reference sequence). V was trimmed by 2 bases and J by 3 bases, leaving 16 bases between them. CDR3 length: 16 amino acids.

The CDR3, as DNA: TGTGCCAGTAGTGTCGGGGGTCACTCCTACGAGCAGTACTTC. Amino acids: CASSVGGHSYEQYF. The chain couples TRBV19 to TRBJ2-7; maybe TRBD2 (6 bases). Deletions cut 5 bases from V and 0 bases from J, with 11 bases between. The CDR3 contains 14 residues. Germline CDR1 is LNHDA and CDR2 is SQIVND (reference sequence).